The 20 T cell receptor beta chains given below trace back to one sample, sequenced in a study of blood T cell repertoires in COVID-19. Some clones are missing from TCRdb's copy, which holds only in-frame ones; the method was immunoSEQ multiplex PCR. The data show under 120,000 clones, more than 60% seen once. The source material was peripheral blood. These receptors were taken from a man in his 70s with active or convalescent COVID-19.

The genes are TRBV5-1 and TRBJ2-3; 13 bases match TRBD2. With 1 base clipped from V and 10 bases from J, the junction kept 6 bases outside the gene matches. This CDR3 has 15 amino acids. Looked up from germline, CDR1 is SGHRS and CDR2 is YFSETQ. The CDR3 DNA reads TGCGCCAGCAGCTTGTTGGGGACTAGCGGGGAGTCGCAGTATTTT. Translation: CASSLLGTSGESQYF.

V usage is TRBV15 and J usage is TRBJ1-4, with 11 positions matching TRBD1. The J segment lost 4 bases and the V segment lost 3 bases, leaving 1 base of the junction unmatched. The germline CDR1 and CDR2 sequences are LNHNV and YYDKDF (reference sequence). CDR3 length equals 15 residues. CDR3 in DNA: TGTGCCACCAGCAGGGGGACAGGGGGTAATGAAAAACTGTTTTTT. Translation gives CATSRGTGGNEKLFF.

The V and J genes are TRBV5-1 and TRBJ1-5; 7 bases agree with TRBD1. With 4 bases clipped from V and 5 bases from J, the junction kept 3 bases outside the gene matches. Germline V gives CDR1 SGHRS, CDR2 YFSETQ. CDR3 length: 13 amino acids. As DNA, the CDR3 is TGCGCCAGCAGCGACACAGGGGATCAGCCCCAGCATTTT. Protein sequence: CASSDTGDQPQHF.

The V and J genes are TRBV19 and TRBJ1-2, with D hard to call. Looked up from germline, CDR1 is LNHDA and CDR2 is SQIVND (reference sequence). V lost 6 bases and J lost 7, with 18 bases in between. There are 14 residues in the CDR3. The CDR3 sequence is CASSADGFTGGYTF. The CDR3, as DNA: TGTGCCAGTAGCGCGGATGGATTTACCGGTGGCTACACCTTC.

The chain recombines TRBV19 with TRBJ2-2; the D gene is possibly TRBD2 (6 bases). Germline V CDR1 and CDR2: LNHDA, SQIVND (reference sequence). The CDR3 extends over 17 amino acids. Trimming removed 4 bases at V and 7 bases at J, with 22 bases between. The CDR3 loop is CASSKSWATEGGGELFF. CDR3 nucleotides: TGTGCCAGTAGTAAATCTTGGGCCACGGAGGGAGGCGGGGAGCTGTTTTTT.

In its sample, this clone was seen many times. This chain connects TRBV29-1 to TRBJ2-1; 8 nucleotides match TRBD1. The CDR3 is made up of 12 amino acids. The germline V gene encodes CDR1 SQVTM and CDR2 ANQGSEA. The V segment lost 7 bases and the J segment 6 bases; nucleotides outside the gene matches: 5. DNA of the CDR3: TGCAGCGCCCAAACAGGGGGCAATGAGCAGTTCTTC. Protein product: CSAQTGGNEQFF.

This chain uses TRBV28 with TRBJ2-2; D uncertain. CDR3 length: 12 amino acids. Germline-derived CDR1 and CDR2 are MDHEN and SYDVKM. V was cut by 4 bases and J by 6 bases, with 6 bases left in between. The CDR3 nucleotides read TGTGCCAGCAGTTCCCGGGCCGGGGAGCTGTTTTTT. It yields the protein CASSSRAGELFF.

This clone appeared once. The CDR3 DNA reads TGCGCCAGCAGCTTTCAAGGCGGTCTAGCGGGAGGATCTTACACCGGGGAGCTGTTTTTT. Translating it yields CASSFQGGLAGGSYTGELFF. V gene TRBV5-1 combines with J gene TRBJ2-2; TRBD2 agrees at 11 bases. J gave up 3 bases and V 2 bases, and 15 bases lay outside the gene matches. This CDR3 contains 20 residues. Germline lookup yields CDR1 SGHRS and CDR2 YFSETQ.

V and J are TRBV29-1 and TRBJ1-1, with a tentative D call TRBD1 (6 bases). The CDR3 loop spans 13 amino acids. The germline V gene has CDR1 SQVTM and CDR2 ANQGSEA. The V and J ends lost 7 bases and 2 bases respectively, with 14 bases between them. CDR3 nucleotides: TGCAGCGCTCTGGACAGCACTAACACTGAAGCTTTCTTT. As protein: CSALDSTNTEAFF.

A few counts support this clone. J is TRBJ1-2 and V is TRBV5-6; D perhaps matches TRBD1 (5 bases). The CDR3 runs 13 residues. Between the trimmed V and J ends, which lost 4 bases and 4 bases, there was a span of 11 bases. From germline, CDR1 is SGHDT and CDR2 YYEEEE. In DNA form, the CDR3 reads TGTGCCAGCAGCCGACAGACACTCTATGGCTACACCTTC. Translation gives CASSRQTLYGYTF.

This rearrangement joins TRBV2 to TRBJ2-2, with D perhaps matching TRBD2 (7 bases). The CDR3 consists of 16 residues. Trimming took 11 bases from V and 3 from J, leaving 22 bases between them. In germline, CDR1 is SNHLY, CDR2 FYNNEI. The CDR3 protein is CARRVWGGADTGELFF. CDR3 coding DNA: TGTGCCCGCCGTGTCTGGGGGGGGGCCGACACCGGGGAGCTGTTTTTT.

This chain joins TRBV3-1 (or the pseudogene TRBV3-2) and TRBJ1-4; possible D gene TRBD1, 5 bases. CDR1 is LGHDT, CDR2 YNNKEL, per germline (reference sequence). V lost 4 bases, J lost 2 bases, and 8 bases lay in between. This CDR3 has 14 residues. The CDR3 protein is CASSPRATNEKLFF. CDR3 nucleotide sequence: TGTGCCAGCAGCCCCAGGGCCACTAATGAAAAACTGTTTTTT.

The chain uses TRBV28 and TRBJ2-7, with D tentatively TRBD2 (5 bases). Trimming pared 2 bases from V and 6 bases from J, leaving 14 bases between. This CDR3 comprises 14 residues. Germline CDR1 is MDHEN and CDR2 is SYDVKM. The CDR3 DNA reads as TGTGCCAGCAGTTTAATGTCGACAAGCGGCGAGCAGTACTTC. Amino acids: CASSLMSTSGEQYF.

This clone came up once. This sequence joins TRBV2 and TRBJ2-5, with TRBD1 identical over 11 bases. The CDR3 contains 14 residues. Per the germline V gene, CDR1 is SNHLY and CDR2 is FYNNEI. The V gene end was trimmed by 5 bases and the J gene end by 7 bases; junction bases not matched to a gene: 6. CDR3 loop: CASSWGQGETTQYF. The DNA for the CDR3 is TGTGCCAGCAGTTGGGGACAGGGGGAGACGACCCAGTACTTC.

The chain is built from TRBV15 and TRBJ2-2, with 9 bases that match TRBD2. CDR1 is LNHNV, CDR2 YYDKDF, per germline (reference sequence). CDR3 size: 17 residues. V dropped 4 bases and J dropped 1; count of bases not matched to a gene: 7. For the CDR3, the DNA is TGTGCCACCAGCATCCCTGAGACTAGCGGGAACACCGGGGAGCTGTTTTTT. Protein product: CATSIPETSGNTGELFF.

This chain joins TRBV4-1 and TRBJ1-6; no clear D gene. Germline V gene sequence: CDR1 MGHRA, CDR2 YSYEKL. Trimming cost V 0 bases and J 6 bases, with 9 bases left between them. The CDR3 is 15 amino acids. In DNA form, the CDR3 reads TGCGCCAGCAGCCAAGAAGGACTCCTTAATTCACCCCTCCACTTT. This gives the protein CASSQEGLLNSPLHF.

CDR3 sequence reads: CASSEPGIEPSEQFF. The DNA of the CDR3 is TGTGCCAGCAGTGAACCGGGTATAGAGCCCTCCGAGCAGTTCTTC. The chain joins TRBV2 to TRBJ2-1; D unclear. The CDR3 has 15 residues. V was pared by 2 bases and J by 10 bases, with 18 bases between. CDR1 is SNHLY, CDR2 FYNNEI, per germline.

This clone showed up just once. This chain connects TRBV19 to TRBJ1-2; TRBD1 matches at 7 bases. Germline CDR1 LNHDA, CDR2 SQIVND (reference sequence). Germline trimming cut 3 bases from V and 7 bases from J; bases unmatched to any gene: 8. This CDR3 spans 14 amino acids. Here the CDR3 DNA reads TGTGCCAGTAGTATCGACAGGGCTCAGGGTGGCTACACCTTC. Protein product: CASSIDRAQGGYTF. Full variable domain (missing parts from reference TRBV19 and TRBJ1-2): DGGITQSPKYLFRKEGQNVTLSCEQNLNHDAMYWYRQDPGQGLRLIYYSQIVNDFQKGDIAEGYSVSREKKESFPLTVTSAQKNPTAFYLCASSIDRAQGGYTFGSGTRLTVV.

This clone was picked up one time. The V call is TRBV19, the J call TRBJ1-4; 8 positions match TRBD1. CDR1 LNHDA and CDR2 SQIVND come from the germline V gene (reference sequence). The junction had 8 bases not matched to a gene; V was cut back by 3 bases and J by 8 bases. CDR3 length equals 15 residues. The CDR3 here is CASSILFTGGEKLFF. The CDR3 DNA sequence: TGTGCCAGTAGTATCCTTTTCACAGGGGGAGAAAAACTGTTTTTT.

The chain uses TRBV7-9 and TRBJ1-1; 9 bases line up with TRBD1. The J segment lost 5 bases and the V segment lost 5 bases, leaving 6 bases of the junction unmatched. The V gene's germline CDR1 is SEHNR and CDR2 FQNEAQ (reference sequence). This CDR3 has 14 amino acids. In DNA form, the CDR3 reads TGTGCCAGCAGCGACAGGGGGGGACATACTGAAGCTTTCTTT. It yields the protein CASSDRGGHTEAFF.